This T cell receptor (beta chain) emerged from a study of long-term antiretroviral therapy in people with HIV. V lost 5 bases to trimming and J lost 3 bases, with 17 bases between them. This CDR3 spans 15 amino acids. The germline V gene encodes CDR1 MNHNS and CDR2 SASEGT. The run of the v3.0 immunoSEQ assay was at survey level. The repertoire was sequenced with immunoSEQ multiplex PCR; TCRdb's copy has only in-frame clones and lacks some. Seen here are about 30,000 clones, approximately 95% observed once, and the top ten hold more than 3%. The sequencing used unsorted PBMCs, collected 5.3 years after starting antiretroviral therapy. The chain links TRBV6-1 to TRBJ2-7, with a possible D match to TRBD1 (5 bases). The receptor was derived from a man aged 45 to 65 with HIV. In nucleotides, the CDR3 is TGTGCCAGCAGTTCCACAGGCGCAATTCTCTACGAGCAGTACTTC. Translating it yields CASSSTGAILYEQYF.